These 18 T cell receptor beta chains were sequenced from one sample in a study of tumor and adjacent non-tumor tissue in lung cancer. No cell sorting was done before RNA was extracted from the tissue. The normal lung tissue was taken more than 3 cm from the tumor edge. The library came from three nested PCR rounds adapted from ARM-PCR protocols. In TCRdb, the multiplex PCR reads were re-called with MiXCR into one record per CDR3 protein. The sample holds about 60,000 distinct CDR3 sequences; about 56% are singletons and the top ten take less than 35%. Sequencing was done on a sample of distant non-tumor lung tissue. The source of these receptors is a man aged 70 or older with non-small cell lung cancer.

This clonotype was detected only a few times. This rearrangement joins TRBV5-1 to TRBJ2-7, with 14 bases matching TRBD2. This CDR3 has 17 amino acids. J was trimmed by 5 bases and V by 1 base; bases with no gene match: 8. The germline gives CDR1 SGHRS, CDR2 YFSETQ. CDR3 loop: CASSLSWTSGRFNEQYF. CDR3 bases: TGCGCCAGCAGCTTGTCATGGACTAGCGGGAGGTTTAACGAGCAGTACTTC.

The chain recombines TRBV7-8 with TRBJ2-4; the D is unclear. The CDR3 sequence is 13 residues long. CDR1 SGHVS and CDR2 FQNEAQ come from the germline V gene. Trimming took 2 bases from V and 5 from J, leaving 7 bases between them. CDR3 sequence reads: CASSLYLENIQYF. Here the CDR3 DNA reads TGTGCCAGCAGCTTATATCTCGAAAACATTCAGTACTTC.

This clonotype has only one observation. In this CDR3 the conserved last residue, phenylalanine or tryptophan, is missing, so a read error is likely. The chain is built from TRBV6-1 and TRBJ2-7; D gene uncertain. In germline, CDR1 is MNHNS, CDR2 SASEGT. Deletions cut 9 bases from V and 10 bases from J, with 13 bases between. This CDR3 has 10 residues. In DNA, the CDR3 is TGTGCCAGTAGGAATCTCGAACAGTACTAC. Translation: CASRNLEQYY.

The rearrangement joins TRBV20-1 to TRBJ1-5, with 8 positions matching TRBD1. Germline V CDR1 and CDR2: DFQATT, SNEGSKA (reference sequence). With V trimmed by 8 bases and J by 11 bases, 11 bases remained unmatched. This CDR3 has 12 amino acids. The chain's CDR3 is CSTQGNRGSQHF. CDR3 DNA sequence: TGCAGTACACAGGGGAACAGGGGGTCCCAGCATTTT.

This chain links TRBV10-2 with TRBJ2-7; a possible D gene is TRBD1 (5 bases). The germline V gene has CDR1 WSHSY and CDR2 SAAADI. The V gene lost 9 bases and the J gene lost 5 bases, with 14 bases spanning the gap. The CDR3 runs 12 residues. The CDR3 loop is CASRGRADEQYF. In DNA, the CDR3 is TGCGCCAGTAGGGGAAGGGCTGACGAGCAGTACTTC.

The chain employs TRBV29-1 and TRBJ2-5, with D perhaps TRBD2 (6 bases). From germline, CDR1 is SQVTM and CDR2 ANQGSEA. The ends were cut back, 8 bases at V and 14 bases at J, with 33 bases in the middle. The CDR3 runs 15 residues. CDR3 sequence (DNA): TGCAGCAATGGGATAACGGGAGTAGATAGGGAGACTCACTACTTC. Its translation is CSNGITGVDRETHYF.

This chain uses TRBV9 with TRBJ2-5, with D possibly being TRBD1 or TRBD2 (6 bases each). The CDR3 is made up of 16 amino acids. From germline, CDR1 is SGDLS and CDR2 YYNGEE. V dropped 0 bases and J dropped 5 bases, with 17 bases sitting between them. CDR3 DNA sequence: TGTGCCAGCAGCGTAGGTAGTGTGGGGGGCCCGGAGACCCAGTACTTC. Amino acids: CASSVGSVGGPETQYF. Full variable domain (outside the CDR3, taken from reference TRBV9 and TRBJ2-5): DSGVTQTPKHLITATGQRVTLRCSPRSGDLSVYWYQQSLDQGLQFLIQYYNGEERAKGNILERFSAQQFPDLHSELNLSSLELGDSALYFCASSVGSVGGPETQYFGPGTRLLVL.

The chain employs TRBV19 and TRBJ2-6, with 7 bases identical to TRBD1. J was trimmed by 1 base and V by 2 bases; bases with no gene match: 5. The CDR3 loop spans 17 amino acids. Germline CDR1 is LNHDA and CDR2 is SQIVND (reference sequence). In DNA form, the CDR3 reads TGTGCCAGTAGTATACTGCCGACAGGGTCTGGGGCCAACGTCCTGACTTTC. This sequence encodes CASSILPTGSGANVLTF.

This clonotype appeared many times. The genes are TRBV28 and TRBJ2-7, with 8 bases that match TRBD1. The trim removed 7 bases at V and 1 base at J, leaving 12 bases unmatched. CDR3 size: 16 residues. In germline, CDR1 is MDHEN, CDR2 SYDVKM. The CDR3 is CASTPPRTGYSYEQYF. The CDR3 nucleotides read TGTGCCAGCACACCCCCGAGGACAGGGTATTCCTACGAGCAGTACTTC.

As concerns this clonotype: The junction departs from the called germline gene at one end, perhaps through a read error. This chain links TRBV24-1 with TRBJ2-6; D could derive from TRBD1 or TRBD2 (5 bases each). The CDR3 has 14 residues. Germline assignment: CDR1 KGHDR and CDR2 SFDVKD. CDR3 sequence (DNA): TGTGCCATCGAGCGGACTCCCAGGGCCAATGTCCTGAGTTTC. It codes for CAIERTPRANVLSF.

For this clonotype: The conserved phenylalanine or tryptophan is not found at the CDR3 terminus, so this likely reflects a read error. The V call is TRBV6-5, the J call TRBJ2-3; D might be TRBD1 or TRBD2, each matching 5 bases. CDR1 is MNHEY and CDR2 is SVGAGI in the germline V gene. This CDR3 spans 16 amino acids. CDR3 amino acids: CASSSFRSGLTDTQYL. The CDR3 nucleotides are TGTGCCAGCAGTTCATTCAGGTCGGGGTTGACAGATACACAGTATCTT.

Many counts were recorded for this clonotype. This chain links TRBV29-1 with TRBJ1-1; 10 bases line up with TRBD1. V trimming: 2 bases; J trimming: 4 bases; junction bases outside the gene matches: 4. This CDR3 region has 14 residues. Germline V lookup: CDR1 SQVTM, CDR2 ANQGSEA. As DNA, the CDR3 is TGCAGCGTTGAACGGACAGGGGGGCGCACTGAAGCTTTCTTT. Protein product: CSVERTGGRTEAFF.

Details on this clonotype: One junction end disagrees with the germline gene, perhaps due to a read error. The V call is TRBV6-1, the J call TRBJ2-7; TRBD1 matches 10 bases. This CDR3 is built from 14 residues. CDR1 and CDR2 from the germline V gene are MNHNS and SASEGT. CDR3 region: CATSRTGGTYEQYF. The CDR3 nucleotides read TGTGCCACCTCCCGGACAGGGGGGACCTATGAGCAGTACTTC.

This clonotype came up many times. The chain couples TRBV11-2 to TRBJ2-3; 7 bases are a match to TRBD1. This CDR3 has 16 residues. The V segment lost 4 bases and the J segment 0 bases; nucleotides outside the gene matches: 7. Germline loops: CDR1 SGHAT, CDR2 FQNNGV. The CDR3 sequence: CASSWDSPLSTDTQYF. Written as DNA, the CDR3 is TGTGCCAGCAGCTGGGACAGTCCATTGAGCACAGATACGCAGTATTTT.

There are many counts of this clonotype. Germline and junction disagree at one end, which may indicate a read error. V and J are TRBV12-3 or TRBV12-4 and TRBJ1-6; TRBD1 matches 10 bases. This CDR3 has 13 amino acids. The CDR3 DNA follows: TGTGCCAGCAGTTTGGGACAGGGGTCGCCTTTTTTTTTT. Its translation is CASSLGQGSPFFF.

Worth noting for this clonotype: The junction differs from germline at one of its ends, possibly a read error. V and J are TRBV5-4 and TRBJ2-3; 7 bases map to TRBD2. CDR3 length: 16 residues. Germline V gene sequence: CDR1 SGHNT, CDR2 YYREEE (reference sequence). CDR3 in DNA: TGTGCTAGCAGCTTGGAAGCGCGGGGGAGTTCATACACGCAGTATTTT. Translated: CASSLEARGSSYTQYF.

There are many counts of this clonotype. This chain links TRBV28 with TRBJ1-1; D is ambiguous. Trimming shortened V by 6 bases and J by 7 bases, and 15 bases separated the two germline ends. CDR3 length: 13 residues. Germline CDR1 and CDR2: MDHEN and SYDVKM. CDR3 nucleotide sequence: TGTGCCAGCAGGTTCCTCATCTGGGGTGAAGCTTTCTTT. Translating it yields CASRFLIWGEAFF.

Remarks on this clonotype: It is likely a read error, because the conserved phenylalanine at the end of the CDR3 is missing. The rearrangement uses TRBV20-1 and TRBJ1-5, with TRBD1 matching 12 bases. The germline gives CDR1 DFQATT, CDR2 SNEGSKA (reference sequence). This CDR3 region has 16 residues. CDR3 protein: CSANRDRGRFDQHQHS. The DNA for the CDR3 is TGCAGTGCTAACAGGGACAGGGGGCGTTTTGATCAGCACCAGCATTCT.